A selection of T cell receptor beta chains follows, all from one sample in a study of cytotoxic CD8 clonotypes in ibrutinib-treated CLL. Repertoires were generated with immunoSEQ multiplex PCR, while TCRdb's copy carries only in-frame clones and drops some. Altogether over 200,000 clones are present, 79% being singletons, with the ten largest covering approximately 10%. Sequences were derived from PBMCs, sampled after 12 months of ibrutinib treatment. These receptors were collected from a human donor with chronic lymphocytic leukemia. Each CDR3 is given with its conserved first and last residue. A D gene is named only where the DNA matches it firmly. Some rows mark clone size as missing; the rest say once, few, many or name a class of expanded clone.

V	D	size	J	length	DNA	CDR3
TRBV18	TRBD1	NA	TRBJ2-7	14	TGTGCCAGCTCACCCGGACAGGGGGCCTACGAGCAGTACTTC	CASSPGQGAYEQYF
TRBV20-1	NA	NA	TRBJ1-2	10	TGCAGTGCTTCAGGTTATGGCTACACCTTC	CSASGYGYTF
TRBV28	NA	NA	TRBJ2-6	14	TGTGCCAGCGGGTCCTACGCTGGGGCCAACGTCCTGACTTTC	CASGSYAGANVLTF
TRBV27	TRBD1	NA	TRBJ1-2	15	TGTGCCAGCAGTTTACAGGTGGGACAGGGTGGCGGCTACACCTTC	CASSLQVGQGGGYTF
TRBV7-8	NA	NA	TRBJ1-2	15	TGTGCCAGCCTCCCGGGTGCCCAAGGACCCTATGGCTACACCTTC	CASLPGAQGPYGYTF
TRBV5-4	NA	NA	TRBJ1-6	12	TGTGCCAGCAGCCGTCAAAATTCACCCCTCCACTTT	CASSRQNSPLHF
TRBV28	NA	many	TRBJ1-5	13	TGTGCCAGCAGTTTCAGTAGCAATCAGCCCCAGCATTTT	CASSFSSNQPQHF
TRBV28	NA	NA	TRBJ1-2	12	TGTGCCAGCAGTTTTTCAGGGCCGAGGTACACCTTC	CASSFSGPRYTF
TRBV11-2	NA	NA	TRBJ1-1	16	TGTGCCAGCAGCTTAGTTCAAGTATCCATGAACACTGAAGCTTTCTTT	CASSLVQVSMNTEAFF
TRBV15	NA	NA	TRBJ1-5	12	TGTGCCACCAGCAGAGGACAGGAGCCCCAGCATTTT	CATSRGQEPQHF
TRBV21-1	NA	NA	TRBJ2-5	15	TGTGCCAGCAGCAAAGTGGGACGGAGCCAAGAGACCCAGTACTTC	CASSKVGRSQETQYF
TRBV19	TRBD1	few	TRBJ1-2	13	TGTGCCAGTAACCTAGGGACAGCCTCGGGCTACACCTTC	CASNLGTASGYTF
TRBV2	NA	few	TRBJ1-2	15	TGTGCCAGCAGGGGGGTGGGACGGAGAGACTATGGCTACACCTTC	CASRGVGRRDYGYTF
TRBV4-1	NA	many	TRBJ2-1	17	TGCGCCAGCAGCCAAGAAGGTGGTAGCGCACTATACAATGAGCAGTTCTTC	CASSQEGGSALYNEQFF
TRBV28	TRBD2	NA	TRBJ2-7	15	TGTGCCAGCAGTGTCCACAGCGGGATGCCCTCCGAGCAGTACTTC	CASSVHSGMPSEQYF
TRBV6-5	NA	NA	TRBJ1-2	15	TGTGCCAGCAGAGTTAGGGGTGCAGGGGACTATGGCTACACCTTC	CASRVRGAGDYGYTF
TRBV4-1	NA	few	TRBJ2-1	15	TGCGCCAGCAGCCCCTCGGCAGGGGCAGACAATGAGCAGTTCTTC	CASSPSAGADNEQFF
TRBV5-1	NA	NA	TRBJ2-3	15	TGCGCCAGCCGCTTGGCCAGCGGAGGCACAGATACGCAGTATTTT	CASRLASGGTDTQYF
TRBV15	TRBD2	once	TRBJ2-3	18	TGTGCCACCAGCAGAGATGGGGCTAGCGGGGCTAGCACAGATACGCAGTATTTT	CATSRDGASGASTDTQYF
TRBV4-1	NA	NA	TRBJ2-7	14	TGCGCCAGCAGCCAAGATACAGGAAGAAGCGAGCAGTACTTC	CASSQDTGRSEQYF
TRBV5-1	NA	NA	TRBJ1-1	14	TGCGCCAGCAGCTTCCGGGGCGAGGCCACTGAAGCTTTCTTT	CASSFRGEATEAFF
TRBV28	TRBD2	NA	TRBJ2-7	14	TGTGCCAGCAGTTTACCTAGCGGGAAGGACGAGCAGTACTTC	CASSLPSGKDEQYF
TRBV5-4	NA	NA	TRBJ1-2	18	TGTGCCAGCAGCCCTTTTTCGGCTTGGGGTATGAGTAACTATGGCTACACCTTC	CASSPFSAWGMSNYGYTF
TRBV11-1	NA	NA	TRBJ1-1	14	TGTGCCAGCAGCTTACTAACATCGGGGACTGAAGCTTTCTTT	CASSLLTSGTEAFF
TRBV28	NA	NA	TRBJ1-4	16	TGTGCCAGCAGAGGAGGCAGGGAGGCAGCTAATGAAAAACTGTTTTTT	CASRGGREAANEKLFF
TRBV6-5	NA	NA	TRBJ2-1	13	TGTGCCAGCAGTTACAAGGGGGTCGGTGAGCAGTTCTTC	CASSYKGVGEQFF
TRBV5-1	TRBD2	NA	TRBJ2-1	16	TGCGCCAGCAGCTTCCTAGCGGTCGCCTTATACAATGAGCAGTTCTTC	CASSFLAVALYNEQFF
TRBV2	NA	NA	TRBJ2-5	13	TGTGCCAGCAGTTCCTACCCTATGGAGACCCAGTACTTC	CASSSYPMETQYF
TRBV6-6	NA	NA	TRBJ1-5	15	TGTGCCAGCAGTTACCCGGGATATAGCAATCAGCCCCAGCATTTT	CASSYPGYSNQPQHF
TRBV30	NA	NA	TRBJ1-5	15	TGTGCCTGGAGTAATGTTTGGGGAGAGAGTCAGCCCCAGCATTTT	CAWSNVWGESQPQHF
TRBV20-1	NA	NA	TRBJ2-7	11	TGCAGTGCTTTAGACGTCTACGAGCAGTACTTC	CSALDVYEQYF
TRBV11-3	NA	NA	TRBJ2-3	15	TGTGCCAGCAGCTTAGATTCCCAGGGAGCAGATACGCAGTATTTT	CASSLDSQGADTQYF
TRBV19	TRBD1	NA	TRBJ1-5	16	TGTGCCAGTAGGAGGGACAGGGGGGGTCAATGGCAGCCCCAGCATTTT	CASRRDRGGQWQPQHF
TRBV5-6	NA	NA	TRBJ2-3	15	TGTGCCAGCAGCTTGGGTGGGGGTAGCACAGATACGCAGTATTTT	CASSLGGGSTDTQYF
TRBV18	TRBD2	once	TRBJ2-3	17	TGTGCCAGCTCACCTAGCGGGGGGACTACTAGCACAGATACGCAGTATTTT	CASSPSGGTTSTDTQYF
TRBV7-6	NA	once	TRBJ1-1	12	TGTGCCAGCGGGGCCCTGAACACTGAAGCTTTCTTT	CASGALNTEAFF
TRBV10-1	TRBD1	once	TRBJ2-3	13	TGCGCCAGCAGTGTGCAGGGGGCACGAACGCAGTATTTT	CASSVQGARTQYF
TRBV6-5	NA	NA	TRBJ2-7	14	TGTGCCAGCAGTAAGAATTCCCCCACCTACGAGCAGTACTTC	CASSKNSPTYEQYF
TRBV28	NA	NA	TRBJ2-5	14	TGTGCCAGCAGTTTATATTACGGAATCCAGACCCAGTACTTC	CASSLYYGIQTQYF
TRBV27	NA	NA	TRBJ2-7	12	TGTGCCACTATCGGACGTGGGTACGAGCAGTACTTC	CATIGRGYEQYF
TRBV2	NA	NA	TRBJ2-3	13	TGTGCCAGCAGTAAACTAAGCACAGATACGCAGTATTTT	CASSKLSTDTQYF
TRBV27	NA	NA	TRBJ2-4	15	TGTGCCACTCGGGCCCCCCTGGGGGCCAAAAACATTCAGTACTTC	CATRAPLGAKNIQYF
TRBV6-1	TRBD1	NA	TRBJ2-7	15	TGTGCCAGCAGTGAACCGCAGGGGGTCCCCTACGAGCAGTACTTC	CASSEPQGVPYEQYF
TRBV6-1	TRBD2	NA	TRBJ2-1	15	TGTGCCAGCAGACAGGGGACTAGCGGAAACAATGAGCAGTTCTTC	CASRQGTSGNNEQFF
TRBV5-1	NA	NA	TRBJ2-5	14	TGCGCCAGCAGCCGGACGGGGATTATGGAGACCCAGTACTTC	CASSRTGIMETQYF
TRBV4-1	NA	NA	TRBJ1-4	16	TGCGCCAGCAGCCAAGTGGAGTTCACAACTAATGAAAAACTGTTTTTT	CASSQVEFTTNEKLFF
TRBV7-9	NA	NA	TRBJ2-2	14	TGTGCCAGCAGCGATACAGAGAACACCGGGGAGCTGTTTTTT	CASSDTENTGELFF
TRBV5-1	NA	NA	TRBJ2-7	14	TGCGCCAGCAGCGAGGGGGACGGACGGGCCGAGCAGTACTTC	CASSEGDGRAEQYF
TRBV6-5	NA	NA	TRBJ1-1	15	TGTGCCAGCAGTTACTCGAAGGGGTCTTGGACTGAAGCTTTCTTT	CASSYSKGSWTEAFF
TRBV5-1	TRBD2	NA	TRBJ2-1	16	TGCGCCAGCAGCCGATTCCTAGCGGACTCCTACAATGAGCAGTTCTTC	CASSRFLADSYNEQFF
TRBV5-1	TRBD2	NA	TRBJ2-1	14	TGCGCCAGCAGCCTAGCGGGAGGGGACGGTGAGCAGTTCTTC	CASSLAGGDGEQFF
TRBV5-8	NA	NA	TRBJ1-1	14	TGTGCCAGCACCCCAGGGCTGGCGAACACTGAAGCTTTCTTT	CASTPGLANTEAFF
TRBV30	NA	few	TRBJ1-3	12	TGTGCCTGGAGTGAGGGGGGAAACACCATATATTTT	CAWSEGGNTIYF
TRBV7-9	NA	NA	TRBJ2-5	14	TGTGCCAGCAGCCCCAGGACAGTCCAAGAGACCCAGTACTTC	CASSPRTVQETQYF
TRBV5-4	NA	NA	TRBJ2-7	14	TGTGCCAGCAGCCTGACCTTCCCTCCCCAGGAGCAGTACTTC	CASSLTFPPQEQYF
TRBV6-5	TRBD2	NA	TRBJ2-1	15	TGTGCCAGCAGTCCGACTAGCGGGGGGGCTTATGAGCAGTTCTTC	CASSPTSGGAYEQFF
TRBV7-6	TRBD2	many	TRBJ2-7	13	TGTGCCAGCAGCTGGGGGGGAACCTACGAGCAGTACTTC	CASSWGGTYEQYF
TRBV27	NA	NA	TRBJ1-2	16	TGTGCCAGCAGTTTATCGGGGGGACAACGAATCTATGGCTACACCTTC	CASSLSGGQRIYGYTF
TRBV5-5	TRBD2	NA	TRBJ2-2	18	TGTGCCAGCAGCCCACGACTAGCGGGGGGGCGAGGCACCGGGGAGCTGTTTTTT	CASSPRLAGGRGTGELFF
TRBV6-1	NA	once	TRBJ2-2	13	TGTGCCAGCACCCCCGGGAAGGTCGGGGAGCTGTTTTTT	CASTPGKVGELFF